The 7 T cell receptor beta chains below all came from one sample that was sequenced in a study of regulatory T cells in long-lasting Graves disease. Both iRepertoire HTBI primers and Arm-PCR of CDR3 regions were used to build the TCR beta libraries. Each CDR3 protein gets one entry after TCRdb re-called the multiplex PCR reads with MiXCR. The sample contains approximately 460,000 distinct CDR3 sequences, about 16% of which appear only once. As for time point: newly diagnosed GD, antithyroid drugs for less than 3 months. Scientists built the TCR library using RNA that was extracted from PBMCs. The data also belong to a second study, concerning T cells in Graves' hyperthyroidism and ophthalmopathy.

This material consisted of peripheral blood mononuclear cells (PBMCs), taken at new diagnosis, from a patient treated with antithyroid drugs. These receptors were taken from a woman in her 30s with Graves disease.

This chain joins TRBV14 and TRBJ2-3, with TRBD2 identical over 13 bases. Trimming took 4 bases from V and 0 from J; bases not matched to a gene: 4. The germline CDR1 and CDR2 sequences are SGHDN and FVKESK. This CDR3 contains 17 residues. This CDR3 is CASSRLAGGTSTDTQYF. CDR3 in DNA: TGTGCCAGCAGCCGACTAGCGGGAGGTACTAGCACAGATACGCAGTATTTT.

This clonotype was seen repeatedly, ten times or more. The chain links TRBV24-1 to TRBJ2-2, with D possibly being TRBD1 (6 bases). The germline CDR1 and CDR2 sequences are KGHDR and SFDVKD. This CDR3 spans 15 amino acids. V was pared by 5 bases and J by 0 bases, with 9 bases between. CDR3 residues: CATSGQAANTGELFF. Here the CDR3 DNA reads TGTGCCACCAGTGGACAGGCCGCGAACACCGGGGAGCTGTTTTTT.

This clonotype was seen repeatedly, ten times or more. The CDR3 sequence: CASSLGLAGAWFF. The CDR3 DNA follows: TGTGCCAGCAGTTTAGGGCTAGCGGGGGCGTGGTTCTTC. The chain links TRBV12-3 or TRBV12-4 to TRBJ2-1; 10 nucleotides align to TRBD2. This CDR3 comprises 13 residues. Unmatched junction bases numbered 6, after V lost 1 base and J lost 15 bases.

This clonotype came up many times. This sequence joins TRBV6-2 or TRBV6-3 and TRBJ1-1; D not certain. Trimming removed 3 bases at V and 1 base at J, with 15 bases between. CDR1 and CDR2 from the germline V gene are MNHEY and SVGEGT. The CDR3 contains 16 residues. CDR3 region: CASSYTAWGENTEAFF. For the CDR3, the DNA is TGTGCCAGCAGTTATACTGCTTGGGGAGAGAACACTGAAGCTTTCTTT.

The V call is TRBV4-3, the J call TRBJ1-6; D gene ambiguous. This CDR3 region has 17 residues. Trimming took off 0 bases at V and 3 bases at J, with 12 bases between the two ends. Germline-derived CDR1 and CDR2 are LGHNA and YSLEER. DNA of the CDR3: TGCGCCAGCAGCCAAGATCGCTGGGTGAGCTATAATTCACCCCTCCACTTT. The encoded protein is CASSQDRWVSYNSPLHF.

This clonotype was recorded many times. This rearrangement joins TRBV28 to TRBJ1-2, with D unclear. The CDR3 is made up of 13 amino acids. Deletions cut 8 bases from V and 6 bases from J, with 16 bases between. Germline CDR1 is MDHEN and CDR2 is SYDVKM. In DNA, the CDR3 is TGTGCCAGCGTAAAACGGAGGGTAGATGGCTACACCTTC. Translated, it gives CASVKRRVDGYTF.

This clonotype occurred many times. The chain couples TRBV28 to TRBJ2-2, with a tentative D call TRBD1 (6 bases). This CDR3 region has 24 residues. Trimming cost V 4 bases and J 0 bases, with 36 bases left between them. Per the germline V gene, CDR1 is MDHEN and CDR2 is SYDVKM. This CDR3 is CASSSNSRDIRDPSRLTNTGELFF. The CDR3 nucleotides read TGTGCCAGCAGTTCGAACTCCCGGGACATTCGGGACCCAAGCAGACTTACGAACACCGGGGAGCTGTTTTTT.